The 16 T cell receptor beta chains listed next were all sequenced from one sample in a study of human T cells and chemical hapten exposure. MiXCR, applied by TCRdb to the RACE reads, yields one record per CDR3 protein. The table records tens of thousands of distinct CDR3 sequences, under 12% of them present only once. Regarding time point: pre-sensitization, week 0. Described treatment: therapeutic diphenylcyclopropenone sensitization with weekly scalp DPC. The material was whole blood, obtained in connection with sensitization to the hapten diphenylcyclopropenone (DPC). The receptors shown here come from a man aged 30 to 45 with alopecia areata. Some clones in this sample may be carry-over from other donors' samples.

In this sample, this clonotype turned up many times. The rearrangement links TRBV7-9 to TRBJ1-5, with D tentatively TRBD1 (6 bases). Germline V gives CDR1 SEHNR, CDR2 FQNEAQ (reference sequence). V lost 5 bases and J lost 5, with 16 bases in between. This CDR3 has 15 amino acids. CDR3 residues: CASSRGQLRDQPQHF. Here the CDR3 DNA reads TGTGCCAGCAGCCGAGGACAGCTCCGCGATCAGCCCCAGCATTTT.

This clonotype was seen at least ten times. This rearrangement joins TRBV28 to TRBJ2-7; 11 bases match TRBD2. The ends lost 5 bases at V and 2 bases at J; junction bases unmatched: 8. The length of the CDR3 is 16 residues. CDR1 and CDR2 from the germline V gene are MDHEN and SYDVKM. CDR3 in DNA: TGTGCCAGCAGTCCCTATAGCGGGAGGGGAACCTACGAGCAGTACGTC. Translated, it gives CASSPYSGRGTYEQYV.

This clonotype was seen many times. The chain links TRBV10-2 to TRBJ1-1; possible D gene TRBD1, 5 bases. Germline V gene lookup returns CDR1 WSHSY and CDR2 SAAADI. The V end was cut by 2 bases, the J end by 7 bases, with 17 bases between. CDR3 length: 15 amino acids. CDR3 in DNA: TGCGCCAGCAGTGAGCGTGTCGAAGGGGCTTTTGAAGCTTTCTTT. It encodes CASSERVEGAFEAFF.

The chain is built from TRBV23-1 and TRBJ2-1; no firm D call. TRBV23-1 is filed as an ORF, its function uncertain. V lost 5 bases and J lost 4, with 15 bases in between. The CDR3 extends over 15 amino acids. Here the CDR3 DNA reads TGCGCCAGCAGTTTTCAATCTCGGGCTTACAATGAGCAGTTCTTC. It yields the protein CASSFQSRAYNEQFF.

The chain joins TRBV7-9 to TRBJ2-4; D perhaps matches TRBD2 (6 bases). This CDR3 has 13 amino acids. Trimming removed 6 bases at V and 5 bases at J, with 11 bases between. In germline, CDR1 is SEHNR, CDR2 FQNEAQ (reference sequence). CDR3 bases: TGTGCCAGCAGGACTCCGGGAGAAAACATTCAGTACTTC. Its translation: CASRTPGENIQYF.

The J gene is TRBJ2-1, the V gene TRBV12-3 or TRBV12-4, with D tentatively TRBD1 (6 bases). V gave up 3 bases and J gave up 7 bases, with 16 bases separating them. The CDR3 is made up of 15 amino acids. CDR3 sequence reads: CASSFVFGTRNEQFF. DNA for the CDR3: TGTGCCAGCAGTTTTGTCTTTGGGACAAGGAATGAGCAGTTCTTC.

The chain joins TRBV12-3 or TRBV12-4 to TRBJ2-5, with unresolved D. The CDR3 has 13 amino acids. Trimming cost V 6 bases and J 4 bases, with 12 bases left between them. The CDR3 nucleotides are TGTGCCAGCAGCCACTTCCAGCGAGAGACCCAGTACTTC. Encoded protein: CASSHFQRETQYF.

This clonotype came up many times. The rearrangement uses TRBV7-8 and TRBJ2-7; 10 bases fit TRBD2. Germline lookup yields CDR1 SGHVS and CDR2 FQNEAQ. This CDR3 contains 16 residues. V lost 2 bases, J lost 6 bases, and 10 bases stayed unmatched. CDR3 loop: CASSLLASGSSGEQYV. In DNA form, the CDR3 reads TGTGCCAGCAGCTTACTTGCTAGCGGGAGCTCGGGCGAGCAGTACGTC.

In this sample, this clonotype turned up many times. The chain carries TRBV6-1 and TRBJ2-7; D call uncertain. The germline gives CDR1 MNHNS, CDR2 SASEGT. The length of the CDR3 is 13 residues. V was clipped by 2 bases and J by 2 bases, with 7 bases between them. CDR3 amino acids: CASSESRAYEQYV. CDR3 DNA sequence: TGTGCCAGCAGTGAAAGTCGGGCCTACGAGCAGTACGTC.

V and J are TRBV20-1 and TRBJ2-3; 8 bases are shared with TRBD2. The CDR3 runs 15 residues. The germline CDR1 and CDR2 sequences are DFQATT and SNEGSKA (reference sequence). The ends lost 6 bases at V and 0 bases at J; junction bases unmatched: 8. CDR3 loop: CSATRGGSSTDTQYF. CDR3 sequence (DNA): TGCAGTGCCACCCGGGGGGGGAGTAGCACAGATACGCAGTATTTT.

The genes are TRBV11-2 and TRBJ1-1, with TRBD1 as a possible D gene (6 bases). This CDR3 contains 19 residues. The germline CDR1 and CDR2 sequences are SGHAT and FQNNGV. V gave up 0 bases and J gave up 1 base, with 21 bases separating them. The CDR3, as DNA: TGTGCCAGCAGCTTAGATGGGCAGGGGAGTCTCTTGCCGAACACTGAAGCTTTCTTT. Its protein is CASSLDGQGSLLPNTEAFF.

This clonotype was found a few times. The chain joins TRBV14 to TRBJ2-3; D is undetermined. Germline loops: CDR1 SGHDN, CDR2 FVKESK. The CDR3 is made up of 17 amino acids. Deletions cut 4 bases from V and 1 base from J, with 18 bases between. The CDR3 loop reads CASSPAPARSRTDTQYF. CDR3 DNA: TGTGCCAGCAGCCCCGCCCCGGCTCGTTCCCGCACAGATACGCAGTATTTT.

This clonotype appeared many times. This chain links TRBV7-9 with TRBJ2-7; TRBD1 matches at 9 bases. CDR3 size: 15 residues. V shed 4 bases and J 6 bases; nucleotides not matched to a gene: 10. Germline values: CDR1 SEHNR, CDR2 FQNEAQ (reference sequence). This chain's CDR3 is CASSSPRDRVSEQYF. DNA of the CDR3: TGTGCCAGCAGCTCCCCCAGGGACAGGGTATCCGAGCAGTACTTC.

In its sample, this clonotype was seen a few times. V gene TRBV24-1 combines with J gene TRBJ2-3; 10 bases fit TRBD1. Germline loops: CDR1 KGHDR, CDR2 SFDVKD. After removal of 3 bases from V and 5 bases from J, the junction contained 4 bases not matched to a gene. The CDR3 length is 15 residues. The CDR3 spells CATSDRTGGKDTQYF. CDR3 nucleotide sequence: TGTGCCACCAGTGATCGGACAGGGGGTAAAGATACGCAGTATTTT.

This clonotype was seen a handful of times. A much more abundant neighbour one base away suggests this may be a read error. V is TRBV7-2 and J is TRBJ1-1; D gene unclear. Germline CDR1 is SGHTA and CDR2 is FQGNSA. With 2 bases removed from V and 5 bases from J, the gap between germline ends came to 15 bases. The CDR3 is 15 amino acids. The CDR3 coding sequence is TGTGCCAGCAGCTTAACAGTGGAGCGAGGGACTGAAGCTTTCTTT. It is translated as CASSLTVERGTEAFF.

This clonotype has a handful of counts. J is TRBJ1-5 and V is TRBV7-9; a possible D gene is TRBD1 (6 bases). Looked up from germline, CDR1 is SEHNR and CDR2 is FQNEAQ (reference sequence). With 3 bases removed from V and 2 bases from J, the gap between germline ends came to 8 bases. The CDR3 loop spans 14 amino acids. The CDR3 region is CASSLGAGNQPQHF. CDR3 in DNA: TGTGCCAGCAGCTTGGGGGCGGGCAATCAGCCCCAGCATTTT.